This T cell receptor beta chain was captured in a study of blood T cell repertoires in COVID-19. For the study at large: The origin of the acute and convalescent COVID-19 samples was the United States, Italy and Spain. From T cells, B-cell-depleted T cells, or PBMCs came the material, which was cDNA or gDNA.

Source study methods: Counts of nucleated cells, estimated from reference gene primer amplification, were obtained. Sequencing was performed with immunoSEQ multiplex PCR; in TCRdb, only in-frame clones are kept and a portion is missing. V, J and clone size are taken as reported in that table, and D and trimming were inferred from the DNA itself. The data contain tens of thousands of clones, 80% of them singletons. This CDR3 comprises 14 residues. Germline loops: CDR1 SGHAT, CDR2 FQDESV (reference sequence). Trimming removed 3 bases from V and 2 bases from J, with 10 bases in between. The sequenced material came from peripheral blood. This chain links TRBV11-1 with TRBJ1-1; D remains ambiguous. This receptor was taken from a woman in her seventies with acute or convalescent COVID-19. The CDR3 nucleotides read TGTGCCAGCAGCTTTACTGATCTAAACACTGAAGCTTTCTTT. As protein: CASSFTDLNTEAFF.